This TCR beta chain was captured in a study of T cells in Graves' hyperthyroidism and ophthalmopathy. Diagnoses used clinical symptoms, serum thyroxine and TRAb, thyroid ultrasound and orbital computed tomography. This clonotype was seen repeatedly, ten times or more. Amplification of TCR beta CDR3 regions used RNA as the template. Carried out on the TCR CDR3, a first-round RT-PCR used the HTBI primer set. TCRdb re-derived calls from the multiplex PCR reads in MiXCR, one entry per CDR3 protein. The repertoire holds 280,000 or so distinct CDR3 sequences, with 13% to 15% as singletons. This receptor was identified in a woman between 50 and 59 years old with Graves' hyperthyroidism that later progressed to Graves' ophthalmopathy. Material for sequencing was blood.

The CDR3 region is CASSVVSGIGAYEQYF. The CDR3 DNA is TGTGCCAGCAGCGTAGTTAGCGGCATAGGCGCCTACGAGCAGTACTTC. The chain combines TRBV9 with TRBJ2-7, with D possibly being TRBD2 (6 bases). The CDR3 is made up of 16 amino acids. From germline, CDR1 is SGDLS and CDR2 YYNGEE. V was trimmed by 0 bases and J by 2 bases, leaving 15 bases between them.